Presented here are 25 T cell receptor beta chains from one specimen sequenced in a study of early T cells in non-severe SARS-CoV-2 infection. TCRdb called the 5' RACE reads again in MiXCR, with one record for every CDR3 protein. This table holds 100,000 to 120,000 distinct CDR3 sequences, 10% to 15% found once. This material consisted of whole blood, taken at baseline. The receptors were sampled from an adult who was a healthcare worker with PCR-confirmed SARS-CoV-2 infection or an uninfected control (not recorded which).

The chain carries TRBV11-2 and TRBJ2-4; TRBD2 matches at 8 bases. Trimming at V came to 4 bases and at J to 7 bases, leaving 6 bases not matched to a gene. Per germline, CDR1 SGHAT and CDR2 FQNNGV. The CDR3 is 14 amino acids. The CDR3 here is CASSSTSGYNIQYF. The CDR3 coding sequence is TGTGCCAGCAGCTCCACTAGCGGTTATAACATTCAGTACTTC. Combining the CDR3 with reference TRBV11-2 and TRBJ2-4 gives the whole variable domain EAGVAQSPRYKIIEKRQSVAFWCNPISGHATLYWYQQILGQGPKLLIQFQNNGVVDDSQLPKDRFSAERLKGVDSTLKIQPAKLEDSAVYLCASSSTSGYNIQYFGAGTRLSVL.

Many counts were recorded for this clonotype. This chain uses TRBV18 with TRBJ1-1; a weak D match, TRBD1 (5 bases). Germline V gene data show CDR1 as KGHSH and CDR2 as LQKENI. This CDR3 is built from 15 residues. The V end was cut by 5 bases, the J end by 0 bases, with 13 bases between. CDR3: CASSANGAMNTEAFF. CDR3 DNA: TGTGCCAGCTCAGCCAACGGGGCAATGAACACTGAAGCTTTCTTT.

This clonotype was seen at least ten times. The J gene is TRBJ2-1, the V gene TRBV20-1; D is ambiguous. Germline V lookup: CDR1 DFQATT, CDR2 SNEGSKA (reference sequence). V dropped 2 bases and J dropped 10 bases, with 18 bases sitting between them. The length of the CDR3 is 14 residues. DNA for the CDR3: TGCAGTGCTAGACCAGATGAAGGCGTACGGGAGCAGTTCTTC. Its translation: CSARPDEGVREQFF.

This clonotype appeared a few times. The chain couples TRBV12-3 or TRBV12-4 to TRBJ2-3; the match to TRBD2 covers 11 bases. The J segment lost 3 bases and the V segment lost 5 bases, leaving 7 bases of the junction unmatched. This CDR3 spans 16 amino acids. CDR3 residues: CASSPRLAGRTDTQYF. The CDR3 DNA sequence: TGTGCCAGCAGTCCTAGACTAGCGGGACGGACAGATACGCAGTATTTT.

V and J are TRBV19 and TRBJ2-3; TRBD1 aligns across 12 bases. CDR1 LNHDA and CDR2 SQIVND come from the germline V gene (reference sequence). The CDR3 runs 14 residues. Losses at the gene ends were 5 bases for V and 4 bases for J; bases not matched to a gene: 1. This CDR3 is CASSGTGGADTQYF. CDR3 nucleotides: TGTGCCAGTAGTGGGACAGGGGGCGCAGATACGCAGTATTTT.

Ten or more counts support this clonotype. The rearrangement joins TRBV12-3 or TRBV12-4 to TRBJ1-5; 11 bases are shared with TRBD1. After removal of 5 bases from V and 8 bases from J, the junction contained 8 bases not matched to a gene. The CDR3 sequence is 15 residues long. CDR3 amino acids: CASSGSRTGGKPQHF. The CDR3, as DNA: TGTGCCAGCAGTGGCTCCCGGACAGGGGGCAAGCCCCAGCATTTT.

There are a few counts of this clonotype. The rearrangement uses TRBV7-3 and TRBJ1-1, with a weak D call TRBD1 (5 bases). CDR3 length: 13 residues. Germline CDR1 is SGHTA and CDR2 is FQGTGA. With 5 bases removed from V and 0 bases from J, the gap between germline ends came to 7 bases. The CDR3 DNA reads TGTGCCAGCAGCGCAGGGATGAACACTGAAGCTTTCTTT. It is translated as CASSAGMNTEAFF. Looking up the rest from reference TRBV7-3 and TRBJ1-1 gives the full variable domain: GAGVSQTPSNKVTEKGKYVELRCDPISGHTALYWYRQSLGQGPEFLIYFQGTGAADDSGLPNDRFFAVRPEGSVSTLKIQRTERGDSAVYLCASSAGMNTEAFFGQGTRLTVV.

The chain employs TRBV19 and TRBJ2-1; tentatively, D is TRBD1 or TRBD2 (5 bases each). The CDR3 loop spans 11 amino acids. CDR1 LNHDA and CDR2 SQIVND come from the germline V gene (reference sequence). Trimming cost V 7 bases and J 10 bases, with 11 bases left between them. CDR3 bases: TGTGCCAGTATGGGACGTATAGAGCAGTTCTTC. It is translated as CASMGRIEQFF.

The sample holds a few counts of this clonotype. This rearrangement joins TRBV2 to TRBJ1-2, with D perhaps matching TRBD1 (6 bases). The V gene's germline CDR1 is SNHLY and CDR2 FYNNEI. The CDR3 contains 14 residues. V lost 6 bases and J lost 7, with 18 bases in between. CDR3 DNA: TGTGCCAGCAGCGTCGGACAGTTCTCCAGTGGCTACACCTTC. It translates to CASSVGQFSSGYTF.

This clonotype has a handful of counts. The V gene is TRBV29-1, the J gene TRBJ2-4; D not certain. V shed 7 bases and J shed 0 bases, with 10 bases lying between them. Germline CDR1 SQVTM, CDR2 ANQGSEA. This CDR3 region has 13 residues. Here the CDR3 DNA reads TGCAGCGCTATCATCCTAGCCAAAAACATTCAGTACTTC. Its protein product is CSAIILAKNIQYF.

The CDR3 here is CASSYERGGPETEAFF. The CDR3 DNA sequence: TGTGCCAGCAGTTACGAAAGGGGGGGTCCGGAAACTGAAGCTTTCTTT. The chain links TRBV6-2 or TRBV6-3 to TRBJ1-1; tentative D call: TRBD1 (6 bases). This CDR3 has 16 amino acids. Germline V lookup: CDR1 MNHEY, CDR2 SVGEGT. V was shortened by 2 bases and J by 5 bases, with 18 bases between the two germline ends.

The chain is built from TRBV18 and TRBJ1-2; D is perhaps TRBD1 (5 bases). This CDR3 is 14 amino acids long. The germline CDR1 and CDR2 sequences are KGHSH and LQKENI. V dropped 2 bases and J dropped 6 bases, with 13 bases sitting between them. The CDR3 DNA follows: TGTGCCAGCTCACCAACGAACAGGAACGATGGCTACACCTTC. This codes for CASSPTNRNDGYTF.

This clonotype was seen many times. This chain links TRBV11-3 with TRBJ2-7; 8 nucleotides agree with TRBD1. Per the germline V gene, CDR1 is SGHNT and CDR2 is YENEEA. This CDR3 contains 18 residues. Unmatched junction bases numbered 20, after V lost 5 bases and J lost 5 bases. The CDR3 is CASSPNDRGFGHRHEQYF. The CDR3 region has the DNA TGTGCCAGCAGCCCGAACGACAGGGGTTTCGGGCATCGGCACGAGCAGTACTTC. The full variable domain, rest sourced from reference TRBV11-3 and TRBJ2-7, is EAGVVQSPRYKIIEKKQPVAFWCNPISGHNTLYWYLQNLGQGPELLIRYENEEAVDDSQLPKDRFSAERLKGVDSTLKIQPAELGDSAVYLCASSPNDRGFGHRHEQYFGPGTRLTVT.

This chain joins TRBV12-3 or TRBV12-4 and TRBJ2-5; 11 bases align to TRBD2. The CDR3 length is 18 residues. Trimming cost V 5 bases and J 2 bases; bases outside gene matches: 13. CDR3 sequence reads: CASSRTSGGRRRQETQYF. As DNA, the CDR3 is TGTGCCAGCAGTCGCACTAGCGGGGGTCGCCGACGACAAGAGACCCAGTACTTC.

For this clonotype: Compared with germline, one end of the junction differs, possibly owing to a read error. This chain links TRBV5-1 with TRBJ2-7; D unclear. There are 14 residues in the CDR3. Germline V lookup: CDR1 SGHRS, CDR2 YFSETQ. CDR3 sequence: CVSSQDPSSYEQYF. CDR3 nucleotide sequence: TGCGTCAGCTCCCAGGACCCGAGCTCCTACGAGCAGTACTTC.

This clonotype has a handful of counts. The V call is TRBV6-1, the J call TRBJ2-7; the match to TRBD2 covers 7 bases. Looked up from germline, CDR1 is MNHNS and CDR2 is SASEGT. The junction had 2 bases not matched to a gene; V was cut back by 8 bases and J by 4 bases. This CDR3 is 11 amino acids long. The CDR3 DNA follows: TGTGCCAGCCCCGGGGGGTACGAGCAGTACTTC. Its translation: CASPGGYEQYF.

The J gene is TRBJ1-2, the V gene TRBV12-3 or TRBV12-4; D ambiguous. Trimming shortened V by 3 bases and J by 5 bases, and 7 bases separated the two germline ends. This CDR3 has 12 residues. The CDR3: CASSLTAYGYTF. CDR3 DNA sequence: TGTGCCAGCAGTTTGACCGCTTATGGCTACACCTTC.

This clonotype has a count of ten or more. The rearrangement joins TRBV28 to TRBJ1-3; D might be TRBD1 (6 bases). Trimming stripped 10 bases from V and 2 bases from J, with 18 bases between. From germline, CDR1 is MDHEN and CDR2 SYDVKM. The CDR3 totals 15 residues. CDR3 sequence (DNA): TGTGCCACCACCCTCACAGGGAAGGCTGGAAACACCATATATTTT. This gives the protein CATTLTGKAGNTIYF. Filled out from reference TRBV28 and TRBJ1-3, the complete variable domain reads DVKVTQSSRYLVKRTGEKVFLECVQDMDHENMFWYRQDPGLGLRLIYFSYDVKMKEKGDIPEGYSVSREKKERFSLILESASTNQTSMYLCATTLTGKAGNTIYFGEGSWLTVV.

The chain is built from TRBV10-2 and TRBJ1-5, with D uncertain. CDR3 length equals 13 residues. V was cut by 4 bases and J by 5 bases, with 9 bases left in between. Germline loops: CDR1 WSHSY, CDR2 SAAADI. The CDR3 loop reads CASSAGVYQPQHF. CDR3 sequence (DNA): TGCGCCAGCAGTGCGGGCGTATATCAGCCCCAGCATTTT.

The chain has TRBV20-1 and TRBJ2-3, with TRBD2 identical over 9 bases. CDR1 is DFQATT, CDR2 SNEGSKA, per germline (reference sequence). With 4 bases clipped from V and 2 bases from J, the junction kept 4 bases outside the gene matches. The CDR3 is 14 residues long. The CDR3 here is CSAKTSGVTDTQYF. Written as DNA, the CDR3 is TGCAGTGCTAAGACTAGCGGCGTCACAGATACGCAGTATTTT.

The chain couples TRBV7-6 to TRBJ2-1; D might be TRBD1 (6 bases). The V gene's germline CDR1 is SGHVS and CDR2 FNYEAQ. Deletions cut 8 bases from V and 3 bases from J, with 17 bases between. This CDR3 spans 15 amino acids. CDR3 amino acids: CASSSTGKGYNEQFF. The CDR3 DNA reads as TGTGCCAGCTCCTCAACAGGGAAGGGCTACAATGAGCAGTTCTTC.

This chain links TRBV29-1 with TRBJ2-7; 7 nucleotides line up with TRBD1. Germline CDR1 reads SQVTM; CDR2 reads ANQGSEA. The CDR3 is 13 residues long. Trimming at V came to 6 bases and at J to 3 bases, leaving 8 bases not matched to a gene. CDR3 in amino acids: CSVRWQGDYEQYF. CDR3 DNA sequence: TGCAGCGTCCGCTGGCAGGGGGACTACGAGCAGTACTTC.

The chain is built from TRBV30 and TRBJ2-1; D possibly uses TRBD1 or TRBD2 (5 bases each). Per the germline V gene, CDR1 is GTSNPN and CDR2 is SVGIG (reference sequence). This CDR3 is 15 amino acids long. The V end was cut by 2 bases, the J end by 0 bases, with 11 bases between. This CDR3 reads CAWSPGRSSYNEQFF. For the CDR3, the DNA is TGTGCCTGGAGTCCGGGACGGAGCTCCTACAATGAGCAGTTCTTC.

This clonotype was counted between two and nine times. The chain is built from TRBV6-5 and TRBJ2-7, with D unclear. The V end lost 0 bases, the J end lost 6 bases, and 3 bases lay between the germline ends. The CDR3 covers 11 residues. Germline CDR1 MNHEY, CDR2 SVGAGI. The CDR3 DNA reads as TGTGCCAGCAGTTACTCGAGCGAGCAGTACTTC. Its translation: CASSYSSEQYF.

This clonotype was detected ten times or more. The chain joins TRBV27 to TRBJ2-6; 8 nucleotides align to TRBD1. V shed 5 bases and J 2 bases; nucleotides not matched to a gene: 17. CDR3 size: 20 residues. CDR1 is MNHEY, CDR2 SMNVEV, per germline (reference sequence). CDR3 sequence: CASSRKLGMGTGTGANVLTF. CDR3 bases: TGTGCCAGCAGTCGAAAGTTAGGGATGGGGACAGGCACTGGGGCCAACGTCCTGACTTTC.